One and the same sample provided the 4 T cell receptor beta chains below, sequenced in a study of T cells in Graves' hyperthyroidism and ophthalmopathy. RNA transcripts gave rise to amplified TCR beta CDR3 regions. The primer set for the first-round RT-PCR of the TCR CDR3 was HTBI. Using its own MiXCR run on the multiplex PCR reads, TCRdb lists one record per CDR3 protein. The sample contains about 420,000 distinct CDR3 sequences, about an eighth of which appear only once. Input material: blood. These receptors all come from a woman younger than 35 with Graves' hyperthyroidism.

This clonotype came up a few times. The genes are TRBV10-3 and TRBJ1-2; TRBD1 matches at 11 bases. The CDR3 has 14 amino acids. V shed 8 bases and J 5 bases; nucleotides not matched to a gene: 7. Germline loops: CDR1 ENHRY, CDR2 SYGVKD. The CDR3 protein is CAIWGQGEGYGYTF. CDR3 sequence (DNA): TGTGCCATCTGGGGACAGGGGGAAGGTTATGGCTACACCTTC.

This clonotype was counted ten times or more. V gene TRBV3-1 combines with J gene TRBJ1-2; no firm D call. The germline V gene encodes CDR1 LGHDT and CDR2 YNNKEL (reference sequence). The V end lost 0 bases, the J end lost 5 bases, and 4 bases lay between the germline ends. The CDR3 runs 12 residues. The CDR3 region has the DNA TGTGCCAGCAGCCAAGAAACTTATGGCTACACCTTC. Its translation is CASSQETYGYTF.

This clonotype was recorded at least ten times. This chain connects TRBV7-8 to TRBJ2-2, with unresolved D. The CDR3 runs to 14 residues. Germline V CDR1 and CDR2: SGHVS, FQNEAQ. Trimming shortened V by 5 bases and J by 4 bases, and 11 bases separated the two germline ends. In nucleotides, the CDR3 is TGTGCCAGCAGCACCACCCAAGCCACCGGGGAGCTGTTTTTT. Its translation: CASSTTQATGELFF.

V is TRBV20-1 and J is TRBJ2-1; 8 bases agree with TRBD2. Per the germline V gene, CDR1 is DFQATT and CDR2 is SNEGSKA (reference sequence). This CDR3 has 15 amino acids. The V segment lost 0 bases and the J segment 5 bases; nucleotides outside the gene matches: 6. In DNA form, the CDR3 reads TGCAGTGCTAGAGATGGGGGACTAGGCCACAATGAGCAGTTCTTC. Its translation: CSARDGGLGHNEQFF.